Only a few counts were recorded for the clone carrying this T cell receptor (beta chain). The sample belongs to a study of blood T cells in healthy people across ages. It was with a sample-barcoded 5' primer and a J-beta primer mix that a second PCR of about 6 to 12 cycles was run. Each CDR3 protein is one row after TCRdb ran MiXCR on the 5' RACE reads. The sample consists of approximately 780,000 distinct CDR3 sequences, 20% to 30% of them appearing once. CDR1 and CDR2 from the germline V gene are MNHNY and SVGAGI (reference sequence). The CDR3 has 15 amino acids. Losses at the gene ends were 2 bases for V and 2 bases for J; bases not matched to a gene: 5. The same data also went into a second study, on T cells of mothers and their children. This second study notes: Three healthy Caucasian mothers gave samples, and so did their six children.

Specimen: blood. V usage is TRBV6-6 and J usage is TRBJ2-5, with 7 bases that match TRBD1. This TCR was sampled from a boy between 10 and 17 years old in good health. The CDR3 is CASSYPTGPQETQYF. In DNA form, the CDR3 reads TGTGCCAGCAGTTACCCGACAGGGCCACAAGAGACCCAGTACTTC.